A single sample is the source of the 21 T cell receptor beta chains below, sequenced in a study of blood T cell repertoires in COVID-19. Sequencing used immunoSEQ multiplex PCR; TCRdb keeps in-frame clones, though not all of them. Of approximately 280,000 clones detected, 90% appear once; the ten largest clones hold 6.5% to 8%. Material for sequencing was peripheral blood. The receptors derive from a woman aged 25 to 39 with COVID-19, enrolled during active disease.

The V gene is TRBV10-3, the J gene TRBJ1-2, with TRBD1 identical over 7 bases. V trimming: 2 bases; J trimming: 5 bases; junction bases outside the gene matches: 5. The CDR3 runs to 14 residues. Germline-derived CDR1 and CDR2 are ENHRY and SYGVKD. This CDR3 reads CAISEGSGGYGYTF. CDR3 nucleotides: TGTGCCATCAGTGAGGGTTCAGGGGGGTATGGCTACACCTTC.

The rearrangement joins TRBV18 to TRBJ2-3, with 9 bases identical to TRBD2. After removal of 4 bases from V and 4 bases from J, the junction contained 0 bases not matched to a gene. This CDR3 comprises 13 residues. CDR1 is KGHSH and CDR2 is LQKENI in the germline V gene. For the CDR3, the DNA is TGTGCCAGCTCACTAGCGGGAGCAGATACGCAGTATTTT. Its translation is CASSLAGADTQYF.

V and J are TRBV10-3 and TRBJ2-1; 10 bases agree with TRBD2. V trimming: 6 bases; J trimming: 7 bases; junction bases outside the gene matches: 18. The CDR3 is 18 residues long. Germline CDR1 ENHRY, CDR2 SYGVKD. For the CDR3, the DNA is TGTGCCATCAGCGGGGCCCGGCTCGTAGCGGGAGGAGGGAATGAGCAGTTCTTC. It is translated as CAISGARLVAGGGNEQFF.

The chain employs TRBV7-8 and TRBJ2-7; 11 bases are a match to TRBD1. Germline V gene sequence: CDR1 SGHVS, CDR2 FQNEAQ. J was trimmed by 6 bases and V by 5 bases; bases with no gene match: 6. This CDR3 has 14 residues. The CDR3 DNA sequence: TGTGCCAGCAGCCCGCGGACAGGGGGCGGCGAGCAGTACTTC. Protein: CASSPRTGGGEQYF.

The rearrangement links TRBV28 to TRBJ2-5; TRBD2 aligns across 10 bases. V dropped 5 bases and J dropped 5; count of bases not matched to a gene: 11. Per the germline V gene, CDR1 is MDHEN and CDR2 is SYDVKM. The CDR3 contains 16 residues. CDR3 region: CASSLPAGGPVETQYF. The CDR3 DNA sequence: TGTGCCAGCAGTCTCCCAGCGGGAGGGCCCGTGGAGACCCAGTACTTC.

This CDR3 is CASSLGGVYNSPLHF. DNA of the CDR3: TGTGCCAGCAGCCTAGGGGGTGTCTATAATTCACCCCTCCACTTT. The rearrangement links TRBV25-1 to TRBJ1-6; D is possibly TRBD1 (6 bases). V gave up 6 bases and J gave up 3 bases, with 12 bases separating them. Germline V lookup: CDR1 MGHDK, CDR2 SYGVNS. The CDR3 has 15 residues. Using reference TRBV25-1 and TRBJ1-6 for the parts outside the CDR3, the full variable domain is EADIYQTPRYLVIGTGKKITLECSQTMGHDKMYWYQQDPGMELHLIHYSYGVNSTEKGDLSSESTVSRIRTEHFPLTLESARPSHTSQYLCASSLGGVYNSPLHFGNGTRLTVT.

The J gene is TRBJ1-1, the V gene TRBV7-2; D gene unclear. This CDR3 region has 14 residues. V was cut by 2 bases and J by 0 bases, with 7 bases left in between. CDR1 and CDR2 (germline): SGHTA, FQGNSA. In nucleotides, the CDR3 is TGTGCCAGCAGCTTAAAGAGAATGAACACTGAAGCTTTCTTT. Protein product: CASSLKRMNTEAFF.

This chain uses TRBV10-2 with TRBJ2-5; 14 positions agree with TRBD2. The CDR3 spans 14 residues. Germline loops: CDR1 WSHSY, CDR2 SAAADI. V trimming: 6 bases; J trimming: 10 bases; junction bases outside the gene matches: 7. CDR3 in amino acids: CASRAGLAGVYQYF. The DNA of the CDR3 is TGCGCCAGCAGGGCGGGACTAGCGGGAGTGTACCAGTACTTC.

The rearrangement joins TRBV6-5 to TRBJ1-2; TRBD1 agrees at 7 bases. The trim removed 6 bases at V and 9 bases at J, leaving 13 bases unmatched. The CDR3 contains 14 residues. The germline gives CDR1 MNHEY, CDR2 SVGAGI. In DNA, the CDR3 is TGTGCCAGCAGCCAACGCCGGGACAGCTTAAGCTACACCTTC. It codes for CASSQRRDSLSYTF.

The chain carries TRBV7-2 and TRBJ2-1, with 7 bases that match TRBD2. With 5 bases clipped from V and 4 bases from J, the junction kept 8 bases outside the gene matches. This CDR3 is built from 15 residues. CDR1 is SGHTA, CDR2 FQGNSA, per germline. CDR3 region: CASSLKWGGYNEQFF. For the CDR3, the DNA is TGTGCCAGCAGCCTCAAGTGGGGGGGTTACAATGAGCAGTTCTTC.

This chain connects TRBV6-5 to TRBJ1-2, with TRBD1 identical over 9 bases. Germline lookup yields CDR1 MNHEY and CDR2 SVGAGI. The CDR3 covers 14 residues. Trimming cost V 6 bases and J 4 bases; bases outside gene matches: 6. The DNA for the CDR3 is TGTGCCAGCAGGCCGGGACAGGGTATCTATGGCTACACCTTC. Translated, it gives CASRPGQGIYGYTF.

The rearrangement uses TRBV5-5 and TRBJ2-5; D unresolved. Germline CDR1 and CDR2: SGHKS and YYEKEE (reference sequence). V dropped 5 bases and J dropped 2 bases, with 10 bases sitting between them. CDR3 length: 13 residues. CDR3 loop: CASSRGTQETQYF. CDR3 nucleotides: TGTGCCAGCAGTAGAGGAACTCAAGAGACCCAGTACTTC.

The sample holds a few counts of this clone. V gene TRBV12-3 or TRBV12-4 combines with J gene TRBJ1-1; D is ambiguous. V lost 11 bases, J lost 3 bases, and 16 bases lay in between. This CDR3 contains 13 residues. The CDR3 protein is CAWGDSRYTEAFF. The CDR3 coding sequence is TGTGCCTGGGGAGACTCGAGATACACTGAAGCTTTCTTT.

This rearrangement joins TRBV29-1 to TRBJ1-1, with D hard to call. Trimming stripped 5 bases from V and 8 bases from J, with 9 bases between. The V gene's germline CDR1 is SQVTM and CDR2 ANQGSEA. The CDR3 runs to 10 residues. CDR3 in amino acids: CSVRGREAFF. The DNA of the CDR3 is TGCAGCGTTAGAGGGAGAGAAGCTTTCTTT.

A remark on this clone: Different DNA sequences within this sample yield the same CDR3. V usage is TRBV9 and J usage is TRBJ2-7, with 9 bases matching TRBD2. This CDR3 contains 15 residues. The germline gives CDR1 SGDLS, CDR2 YYNGEE. The J segment lost 3 bases and the V segment lost 0 bases, leaving 4 bases of the junction unmatched. The CDR3 here is CASSVGGSGSYEQYF. DNA for the CDR3: TGTGCCAGCAGCGTAGGAGGTAGCGGGAGCTACGAGCAGTACTTC.

This chain connects TRBV15 to TRBJ2-7, with D unclear. Germline values: CDR1 LNHNV, CDR2 YYDKDF (reference sequence). V was pared by 1 base and J by 1 base, with 8 bases between. CDR3 size: 14 residues. CDR3 loop: CATSRGGDSYEQYF. The CDR3 DNA sequence: TGTGCCACCAGCAGAGGCGGAGATTCCTACGAGCAGTACTTC.

The genes are TRBV6-5 and TRBJ2-3; the D gene is possibly TRBD1 (6 bases). Trimming took 5 bases from V and 1 from J, leaving 13 bases between them. The CDR3 has 15 amino acids. Germline V gene data show CDR1 as MNHEY and CDR2 as SVGAGI. DNA for the CDR3: TGTGCCAGCAGTACCACAGGGTCCCGCACAGATACGCAGTATTTT. Protein sequence: CASSTTGSRTDTQYF.

The chain joins TRBV28 to TRBJ2-1; TRBD1 matches at 9 bases. The V segment lost 7 bases and the J segment 2 bases; nucleotides outside the gene matches: 6. The germline gives CDR1 MDHEN, CDR2 SYDVKM. The CDR3 sequence is 15 residues long. The CDR3 here is CASTGTGLPYNEQFF. The CDR3 region has the DNA TGTGCCAGCACTGGGACAGGGCTCCCCTACAATGAGCAGTTCTTC. The full variable domain, in which reference TRBV28 and TRBJ2-1 provide the parts outside the CDR3, is DVKVTQSSRYLVKRTGEKVFLECVQDMDHENMFWYRQDPGLGLRLIYFSYDVKMKEKGDIPEGYSVSREKKERFSLILESASTNQTSMYLCASTGTGLPYNEQFFGPGTRLTVL.

The genes are TRBV9 and TRBJ1-1; perhaps TRBD1 as D (6 bases). V dropped 2 bases and J dropped 13 bases, with 12 bases sitting between them. CDR1 and CDR2 from the germline V gene are SGDLS and YYNGEE. The CDR3 has 11 residues. The CDR3 DNA reads as TGTGCCAGCAGCGTCGACAGGAAAGGTTTCTTT. Amino acid sequence: CASSVDRKGFF.

The genes are TRBV19 and TRBJ2-3, with 8 nucleotides matching TRBD1. The CDR3 length is 15 residues. Unmatched junction bases numbered 12, after V lost 10 bases and J lost 3 bases. The V gene's germline CDR1 is LNHDA and CDR2 SQIVND (reference sequence). The CDR3 loop is CATGSQGAWTDTQYF. CDR3 coding DNA: TGTGCCACGGGCTCTCAGGGGGCTTGGACAGATACGCAGTATTTT.

J is TRBJ2-5 and V is TRBV7-2, with D perhaps TRBD1 (6 bases). The CDR3 extends over 15 amino acids. Germline loops: CDR1 SGHTA, CDR2 FQGNSA. V was pared by 3 bases and J by 7 bases, with 18 bases between. The CDR3 loop is CASSFRTALEVTQYF. The CDR3 coding sequence is TGTGCCAGCAGCTTTAGGACAGCCCTAGAGGTGACCCAGTACTTC.